Each of the 4 T cell receptor beta chains below was sequenced from the same sample in a study of T-cell reconstitution after alpha-beta-depleted transplantation in children. Unique molecular identifiers were incorporated into the prepared TCRbeta library. TCRdb reanalysed the PCR reads using MiXCR and keeps one entry per CDR3 protein. The data show about 610,000 distinct CDR3 sequences, about 10% seen once. The sample here was PBMCs from the stem cell graft donor, taken from the stem cell graft. These receptors originate from a human donor who donated a stem cell graft to a child with acute myeloid leukemia.

This clonotype was counted a few times. The J gene is TRBJ2-1, the V gene TRBV15; 10 bases agree with TRBD2. The CDR3 has 16 amino acids. Unmatched junction bases numbered 8, after V lost 0 bases and J lost 9 bases. In germline, CDR1 is LNHNV, CDR2 YYDKDF (reference sequence). DNA for the CDR3: TGTGCCACCAGCAGAGATATTGGGGCTAGCGGGAGTGAGCAGTTCTTC. Its translation is CATSRDIGASGSEQFF.

In this sample, this clonotype turned up many times. This rearrangement joins TRBV5-1 to TRBJ2-1; D is possibly TRBD2 (5 bases). The V end was cut by 0 bases, the J end by 7 bases, with 11 bases between. Germline CDR1 and CDR2: SGHRS and YFSETQ. This CDR3 is built from 14 residues. DNA for the CDR3: TGCGCCAGCAGCTTGGCCTCCCCGGGAAATGAGCAGTTCTTC. It yields the protein CASSLASPGNEQFF.

This clonotype was recorded a few times. The chain recombines TRBV6-1 with TRBJ2-1; the match to TRBD1 covers 7 bases. Trimming took 5 bases from V and 9 from J; bases not matched to a gene: 10. The CDR3 has 14 amino acids. Germline assignment: CDR1 MNHNS and CDR2 SASEGT. The CDR3 is CASSPDRVVGEQFF. The CDR3 region has the DNA TGTGCCAGCAGTCCCGACAGGGTCGTAGGTGAGCAGTTCTTC.

This clonotype showed up many times. This sequence joins TRBV12-3 or TRBV12-4 and TRBJ2-7, with 11 bases identical to TRBD1. The CDR3 loop spans 17 amino acids. V was pared by 5 bases and J by 5 bases, with 14 bases of the junction left unmatched. The CDR3 loop is CASSPSPPGQGGHEQYF. The CDR3 DNA sequence: TGTGCCAGCAGTCCCTCCCCACCGGGACAGGGGGGCCACGAGCAGTACTTC.